The entry that follows covers one T cell receptor beta chain sequence. Its antigen is not identified. The ends were cut back, 8 bases at V and 2 bases at J, with 12 bases in the middle. Germline V gene data show CDR1 as SQVTM and CDR2 as ANQGSEA. The CDR3 has 12 amino acids. The data were obtained in a study of beta chain features in type 1 diabetes. Study observations and caveats: When Type 1 diabetes patients were examined, their TCRB CDR3s proved moderately but significantly shorter in all four CD4+ subsets.

The entirety of the isolated RNA underwent reverse transcription, so expressed TCRB transcripts were sequenced. The method was immunoSEQ multiplex PCR; TCRdb's version includes in-frame clones alone and lacks a portion of them. The sample carries 150,000 to 190,000 clones, around 10% recorded once. The sequence came from a man aged 25 to 45 with type 1 diabetes. The specimen was central memory CD4+ T cells from blood. The chain has TRBV29-1 and TRBJ2-5, with D unresolved. In DNA, the CDR3 is TGCAGCAGTAGAACGAAACAAGAGACCCAGTACTTC. This encodes CSSRTKQETQYF. The full variable domain, its missing parts supplied by reference TRBV29-1 and TRBJ2-5, is SAVISQKPSRDICQRGTSLTIQCQVDSQVTMMFWYRQQPGQSLTLIATANQGSEATYESGFVIDKFPISRPNLTFSTLTVSNMSPEDSSIYLCSSRTKQETQYFGPGTRLLVL.